The next 18 T cell receptor beta chains were all read from a single sample in a study of OX40 agonist ivuxolimab in advanced cancers. Profiled with immunoSEQ multiplex PCR; TCRdb holds only in-frame clones, not every one. Here the sample spans under 80,000 clones, about nine tenths being singletons. Sequencing was performed on CD4+ or CD8+ T cells sorted from blood, taken in a trial of the OX40 agonist ivuxolimab. The receptors stem from an adult with an advanced solid tumor such as melanoma, head and neck, liver or kidney cancer.

V is TRBV2 and J is TRBJ1-3; D is ambiguous. Trimming pared 2 bases from V and 0 bases from J, leaving 8 bases between. In germline, CDR1 is SNHLY, CDR2 FYNNEI. CDR3 size: 15 residues. CDR3 protein: CASSENGISGNTIYF. The CDR3 DNA sequence: TGTGCCAGCAGTGAAAACGGAATCTCTGGAAACACCATATATTTT. The full variable domain, with the rest looked up from reference TRBV2 and TRBJ1-3, is EPEVTQTPSHQVTQMGQEVILRCVPISNHLYFYWYRQILGQKVEFLVSFYNNEISEKSEIFDDQFSVERPDGSNFTLKIRSTKLEDSAMYFCASSENGISGNTIYFGEGSWLTVV.

The gene calls are TRBV30 and TRBJ1-1, with 8 bases aligning to TRBD1. Per germline, CDR1 GTSNPN and CDR2 SVGIG (reference sequence). The trim removed 2 bases at V and 1 base at J, leaving 6 bases unmatched. The CDR3 runs 15 residues. The CDR3 DNA follows: TGTGCCTGGAGTCGTCTCGACAGGGGGAACACTGAAGCTTTCTTT. Translation: CAWSRLDRGNTEAFF.

The V gene is TRBV7-2, the J gene TRBJ1-2; D is uncertain. There are 14 residues in the CDR3. Germline V CDR1 and CDR2: SGHTA, FQGNSA. The V end lost 1 base, the J end lost 1 base, and 7 bases lay between the germline ends. CDR3 DNA: TGTGCCAGCAGCTTAGACGGATTTAACTATGGCTACACCTTC. Translated: CASSLDGFNYGYTF.

The V call is TRBV29-1, the J call TRBJ2-3; D possibly corresponds to TRBD1 (6 bases). CDR3 size: 12 residues. CDR1 and CDR2 (germline): SQVTM, ANQGSEA. Trimming left V 4 bases short and J 7 bases short, with 12 bases between. CDR3 in DNA: TGCAGCGTTGGGTCAGGGGACCATACGCAGTATTTT. The encoded protein is CSVGSGDHTQYF.

The chain uses TRBV5-1 and TRBJ1-1; maybe TRBD1 (5 bases). CDR3 length equals 12 residues. The ends were cut back, 0 bases at V and 7 bases at J, with 7 bases in the middle. The germline gives CDR1 SGHRS, CDR2 YFSETQ. The CDR3 spells CASSLVGDEAFF. The CDR3 region has the DNA TGCGCCAGCAGCTTGGTAGGGGATGAAGCTTTCTTT.

The chain joins TRBV6-6 to TRBJ2-7, with 7 positions matching TRBD1. CDR3 size: 15 residues. V shed 6 bases, J shed 5 bases, and the junction held 13 bases outside the gene matches. Per germline, CDR1 MNHNY and CDR2 SVGAGI (reference sequence). CDR3: CASSRALTGLDEQYF. The CDR3 nucleotides read TGTGCCAGCAGCCGCGCTTTGACAGGGCTCGACGAGCAGTACTTC.

The chain couples TRBV7-9 to TRBJ2-1, with 10 bases that match TRBD1. Germline assignment: CDR1 SEHNR and CDR2 FQNEAQ (reference sequence). With V trimmed by 3 bases and J by 14 bases, 4 bases remained unmatched. The CDR3 loop spans 12 amino acids. The CDR3 spells CASSFSTGGEFF. As DNA, the CDR3 is TGTGCCAGCAGCTTCTCGACAGGGGGCGAGTTCTTC.

A single count supports this clone. The chain has TRBV2 and TRBJ2-7; a weak D match, TRBD1 (5 bases). This CDR3 contains 14 residues. Germline CDR1 SNHLY, CDR2 FYNNEI. Trimming stripped 11 bases from V and 5 bases from J, with 22 bases between. CDR3 sequence (DNA): TGTGCCGGGGCCATGGGTCAGGGATTCGACGAGCAGTACTTC. As protein: CAGAMGQGFDEQYF.

The chain links TRBV4-3 to TRBJ1-4; D call uncertain. The ends were cut back, 0 bases at V and 7 bases at J, with 12 bases in the middle. Germline loops: CDR1 LGHNA, CDR2 YSLEER. The CDR3 runs 15 residues. The CDR3 sequence is CASSQDIEGSEKLFF. The CDR3 DNA sequence: TGCGCCAGCAGCCAAGATATCGAAGGAAGTGAAAAACTGTTTTTT.

The rearrangement joins TRBV7-2 to TRBJ1-3; tentative D call: TRBD1 (5 bases). V lost 3 bases to trimming and J lost 3 bases, with 9 bases between them. Germline loops: CDR1 SGHTA, CDR2 FQGNSA. The CDR3 length is 14 residues. The CDR3 sequence: CASSLGPGGNTIYF. The CDR3 DNA reads as TGTGCCAGCAGCTTGGGACCCGGTGGAAACACCATATATTTT.

V and J are TRBV29-1 and TRBJ2-7; the match to TRBD2 covers 16 bases. Trimming at V came to 3 bases and at J to 5 bases, leaving 4 bases not matched to a gene. CDR1 SQVTM and CDR2 ANQGSEA come from the germline V gene. The CDR3 consists of 15 residues. The CDR3 coding sequence is TGCAGCGTTGAGGGACTAGCGGGAGGGCTCCACGAGCAGTACTTC. Translated, it gives CSVEGLAGGLHEQYF.

The CDR3 here is CASSRMHSRAYNEQFF. For the CDR3, the DNA is TGTGCCAGCAGCCGTATGCACTCCAGGGCCTACAATGAGCAGTTCTTC. V usage is TRBV7-2 and J usage is TRBJ2-1; tentatively, D is TRBD1 (5 bases). Germline V gene sequence: CDR1 SGHTA, CDR2 FQGNSA. V gave up 5 bases and J gave up 2 bases, with 16 bases separating them. The CDR3 totals 16 residues.

The chain combines TRBV18 with TRBJ2-5; no firm D call. V lost 0 bases, J lost 7 bases, and 18 bases lay in between. This CDR3 has 16 amino acids. Germline lookup yields CDR1 KGHSH and CDR2 LQKENI. CDR3 DNA: TGTGCCAGCTCACCACCGAACCTGAGCTCTAAGGGGACCCAGTACTTC. Protein sequence: CASSPPNLSSKGTQYF.

The chain couples TRBV19 to TRBJ1-1; D remains ambiguous. The germline CDR1 and CDR2 sequences are LNHDA and SQIVND (reference sequence). The CDR3 length is 15 residues. Between the trimmed V and J ends, which lost 5 bases and 6 bases, there was a span of 19 bases. The CDR3 DNA follows: TGTGCCAGTAGTTCAGATCATTGGAGTAGGGCTGAAGCTTTCTTT. This translates into CASSSDHWSRAEAFF.

The V and J genes are TRBV19 and TRBJ2-7, with 7 positions matching TRBD1. After removal of 4 bases from V and 6 bases from J, the junction contained 3 bases not matched to a gene. In germline, CDR1 is LNHDA, CDR2 SQIVND (reference sequence). CDR3 size: 12 residues. This chain's CDR3 is CASSKGGAEQYF. Here the CDR3 DNA reads TGTGCCAGTAGTAAAGGGGGCGCCGAGCAGTACTTC.

The table lists this clone with a count of one. The gene calls are TRBV5-4 and TRBJ2-5, with D perhaps being TRBD1 or TRBD2 (6 bases each). The CDR3 totals 15 residues. Germline CDR1 and CDR2: SGHNT and YYREEE (reference sequence). Trimming removed 3 bases at V and 3 bases at J, with 15 bases between. DNA of the CDR3: TGTGCCAGCAGCTCCCACAGGAGGGGGGAAGAGACCCAGTACTTC. Translation: CASSSHRRGEETQYF.

The V gene is TRBV28, the J gene TRBJ2-7; 9 bases match TRBD1. The germline CDR1 and CDR2 sequences are MDHEN and SYDVKM. The V gene end was trimmed by 6 bases and the J gene end by 1 base; junction bases not matched to a gene: 4. CDR3 size: 14 residues. Written as DNA, the CDR3 is TGTGCCAGCAGGGGGACAGGGACTTCCTACGAGCAGTACTTC. This gives the protein CASRGTGTSYEQYF.

This clone was found a few times. The rearrangement uses TRBV19 and TRBJ1-1; 7 bases map to TRBD1. The CDR3 extends over 11 amino acids. After removal of 10 bases from V and 12 bases from J, the junction contained 11 bases not matched to a gene. The germline gives CDR1 LNHDA, CDR2 SQIVND (reference sequence). CDR3 sequence reads: CANQGETETFF. The CDR3 bases are TGTGCCAATCAGGGGGAGACAGAAACTTTCTTT. The full variable domain, its missing parts supplied by reference TRBV19 and TRBJ1-1, is DGGITQSPKYLFRKEGQNVTLSCEQNLNHDAMYWYRQDPGQGLRLIYYSQIVNDFQKGDIAEGYSVSREKKESFPLTVTSAQKNPTAFYLCANQGETETFFGQGTRLTVV.